This T cell receptor beta chain appears in the sequencing data of a study of OX40 agonist ivuxolimab in advanced cancers. The CDR3 runs to 16 residues. Germline V CDR1 and CDR2: PRHDT, FYEKMQ (reference sequence). Germline trimming cut 5 bases from V and 2 bases from J; bases unmatched to any gene: 11. Study-wide results and limits: On average, CD8+ T cells showed a greater number of expanded clones than CD4+.

As to this clone: Its antigen is currently unknown.

The protocol was immunoSEQ multiplex PCR, while the TCRdb copy is restricted to in-frame clones and leaves out a portion. The profile covers 55,000 to 65,000 clones, with just over 90% appearing a single time and over 15% taken by the ten largest. The starting material was CD4+ or CD8+ T cells sorted from blood, obtained in a trial of the OX40 agonist ivuxolimab. The receptor's source is an adult with an advanced solid tumor such as melanoma, head and neck, liver or kidney cancer. The V call is TRBV13, the J call TRBJ1-2; TRBD1 matches 7 bases. The CDR3 loop is CASSTKGQTMNYGYTF. The DNA for the CDR3 is TGTGCCAGCAGCACCAAGGGACAGACAATGAACTATGGCTACACCTTC.